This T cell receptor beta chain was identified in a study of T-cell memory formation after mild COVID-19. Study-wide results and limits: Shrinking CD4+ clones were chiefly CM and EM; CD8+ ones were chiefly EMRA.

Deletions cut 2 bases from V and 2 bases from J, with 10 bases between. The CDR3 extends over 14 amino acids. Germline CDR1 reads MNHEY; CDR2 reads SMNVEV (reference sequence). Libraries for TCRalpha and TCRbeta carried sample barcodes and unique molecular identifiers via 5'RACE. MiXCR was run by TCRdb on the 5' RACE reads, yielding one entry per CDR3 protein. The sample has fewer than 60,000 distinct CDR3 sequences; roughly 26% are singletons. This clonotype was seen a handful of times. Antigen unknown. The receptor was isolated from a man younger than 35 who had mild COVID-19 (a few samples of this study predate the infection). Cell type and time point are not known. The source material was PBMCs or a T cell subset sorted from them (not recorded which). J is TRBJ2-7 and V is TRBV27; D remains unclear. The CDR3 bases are TGTGCCAGCAGTTTAAGAGTCTACGCCTACGAGCAGTACTTC. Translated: CASSLRVYAYEQYF.